Described below is a single T cell receptor beta chain sequence and its context. Only in-frame clones appear in the TCRdb table, and some are missing; sequencing was by immunoSEQ multiplex PCR. The data show 69,000 or so clones, 82% seen once. This sample stems from a study of blood T cell repertoires in COVID-19. Losses at the gene ends were 5 bases for V and 5 bases for J; bases not matched to a gene: 4. The CDR3 runs 15 residues. Per germline, CDR1 WSHSY and CDR2 SAAADI. The sequence derives from a woman of 80 years or more with acute or convalescent COVID-19. The chain joins TRBV10-2 to TRBJ2-2, with 11 bases matching TRBD1. The specimen was peripheral blood. In DNA, the CDR3 is TGCGCCAGCAGTTCGGACAGGGGGCTAACCGGGGAGCTGTTTTTT. It specifies CASSSDRGLTGELFF.